This T cell receptor beta chain was profiled in a study of radiotherapy plus CTLA-4 blockade in lung cancer. This CDR3 is 14 amino acids long. Losses at the gene ends were 4 bases for V and 11 bases for J; bases not matched to a gene: 10. CDR1 LNHDA and CDR2 SQIVND come from the germline V gene (reference sequence). This clone was detected a few times. Sequencing used immunoSEQ multiplex PCR; TCRdb keeps in-frame clones, though not all of them. The sample lists tens of thousands of clones; roughly 76% were seen once. The sequence derives from a human donor with non-small cell lung cancer who had stable disease on radiotherapy plus ipilimumab. This rearrangement joins TRBV19 to TRBJ1-5; 8 positions match TRBD1. This specimen was peripheral blood, taken from a patient treated with radiotherapy plus ipilimumab. The CDR3 is CASSTQTGVRAQHF. In DNA, the CDR3 is TGTGCCAGTAGTACCCAGACAGGGGTTAGGGCCCAGCATTTT.